The 27 T cell receptor beta chains reported below all come from one sample, sequenced in a study of cytomegalovirus exposure and HLA in healthy donors (TCRdb year 2017). Library preparation used the immunoSEQ multiplex PCR assay. A mixture of 60 forward primers for TCR Vbeta segments and 13 reverse primers for TCR Jbeta segments was used in the multiplex PCR. TCRdb's version of the immuneACCESS table is confined to in-frame rearrangements and falls short of the full clone set. An unresolved V gene accounts for under half of the shortfall where checked; the remainder is of unknown origin. The sample has 100,000 to 150,000 clones on record, over 8.5% of them singletons. The ten largest clones represent 6% of the sample. Sequencing was carried out using PBMCs. The receptors come from a woman aged 40 to 55 in good health and CMV-seropositive.

The chain recombines TRBV6-1 with TRBJ2-7; D is perhaps TRBD1 (6 bases). Trimming cost V 4 bases and J 3 bases, with 10 bases left between them. CDR1 and CDR2 from the germline V gene are MNHNS and SASEGT. The CDR3 is 13 amino acids. The chain's CDR3 is CASSGDTLYEQYF. In DNA form, the CDR3 reads TGTGCCAGCAGTGGGGACACCCTCTACGAGCAGTACTTC.

The gene calls are TRBV5-1 and TRBJ1-2; TRBD1 agrees at 10 bases. Germline CDR1 and CDR2: SGHRS and YFSETQ. CDR3 length equals 16 residues. Trimming took 2 bases from V and 8 from J; bases not matched to a gene: 12. CDR3 DNA sequence: TGCGCCAGCAGCTTAAGGGAGACAGGGGGCGGTAAAGGCTACACCTTC. It specifies CASSLRETGGGKGYTF.

The table lists this clone with a few counts. The V call is TRBV19, the J call TRBJ1-2; the match to TRBD1 covers 8 bases. Germline CDR1 and CDR2: LNHDA and SQIVND (reference sequence). V lost 4 bases to trimming and J lost 4 bases; unmatched junction nucleotides: 8. This CDR3 has 15 residues. CDR3 nucleotides: TGTGCCAGTAGTAAAGGACAGGGAGCCGGCTATGGCTACACCTTC. Translation: CASSKGQGAGYGYTF.

This clone was observed a handful of times. The chain employs TRBV5-1 and TRBJ2-3; D not resolved. Germline V gene data show CDR1 as SGHRS and CDR2 as YFSETQ. The germline V and J ends were trimmed by 7 bases and 4 bases, with 16 bases remaining between them. This CDR3 comprises 14 residues. Written as DNA, the CDR3 is TGCGCCAGCGCGAGAGCAACTTCTTCAGATACGCAGTATTTT. Amino acids: CASARATSSDTQYF.

The J gene is TRBJ1-1, the V gene TRBV19; D not resolved. The length of the CDR3 is 13 residues. Trimming pared 5 bases from V and 5 bases from J, leaving 12 bases between. Germline V CDR1 and CDR2: LNHDA, SQIVND (reference sequence). The CDR3 bases are TGTGCCAGTAGTGTGGATGCGGGAACTGAAGCTTTCTTT. Translating it yields CASSVDAGTEAFF.

This clone was seen a handful of times. The chain couples TRBV19 to TRBJ1-2, with D uncertain. Looked up from germline, CDR1 is LNHDA and CDR2 is SQIVND (reference sequence). Between the trimmed V and J ends, which lost 3 bases and 5 bases, there was a span of 10 bases. There are 13 residues in the CDR3. CDR3 residues: CASSIDRGYGYTF. The CDR3 nucleotides read TGTGCCAGTAGTATTGATCGAGGGTATGGCTACACCTTC.

CDR3: CAWSRARRAPDTQYF. As DNA, the CDR3 is TGTGCCTGGAGCCGAGCCCGGCGGGCCCCAGATACGCAGTATTTT. The chain carries TRBV30 and TRBJ2-3; a weak D match, TRBD2 (5 bases). The CDR3 totals 15 residues. Germline CDR1 reads GTSNPN; CDR2 reads SVGIG (reference sequence). Trimming removed 3 bases at V and 4 bases at J, with 17 bases between.

The gene calls are TRBV7-8 and TRBJ2-1; 9 positions agree with TRBD1. In germline, CDR1 is SGHVS, CDR2 FQNEAQ. V dropped 4 bases and J dropped 1; count of bases not matched to a gene: 11. The CDR3 is 18 residues long. This CDR3 is CASSSPGQGSESYNEQFF. DNA of the CDR3: TGTGCCAGCAGCTCGCCGGGACAGGGTAGCGAGTCCTACAATGAGCAGTTCTTC.

V usage is TRBV28 and J usage is TRBJ2-1; 12 positions agree with TRBD2. J was trimmed by 5 bases and V by 6 bases; bases with no gene match: 5. This CDR3 comprises 15 residues. Germline values: CDR1 MDHEN, CDR2 SYDVKM. The CDR3 DNA is TGTGCCAGCAGACCGACTAGCGGGGGACACAATGAGCAGTTCTTC. Translated, it gives CASRPTSGGHNEQFF.

The rearrangement links TRBV6-5 to TRBJ1-3; D ambiguous. V was pared by 0 bases and J by 4 bases, with 13 bases between. The CDR3 extends over 16 amino acids. The germline V gene has CDR1 MNHEY and CDR2 SVGAGI. CDR3 sequence: CASSYSTGGGGNTIYF. The CDR3 DNA reads as TGTGCCAGCAGTTACTCGACGGGAGGAGGAGGAAACACCATATATTTT.

The rearrangement uses TRBV5-1 and TRBJ2-7, with D tentatively TRBD2 (6 bases). V lost 0 bases, J lost 2 bases, and 18 bases lay in between. The length of the CDR3 is 17 residues. Germline loops: CDR1 SGHRS, CDR2 YFSETQ. The CDR3 sequence is CASSLGLDPVSAYEQYF. The CDR3 region has the DNA TGCGCCAGCAGCTTGGGACTAGATCCCGTCTCTGCCTACGAGCAGTACTTC.

This clone was detected only a few times. The chain combines TRBV13 with TRBJ1-1; a weak D match, TRBD1 (6 bases). CDR3 length: 14 residues. With 3 bases removed from V and 6 bases from J, the gap between germline ends came to 14 bases. The V gene's germline CDR1 is PRHDT and CDR2 FYEKMQ (reference sequence). The CDR3 region is CASSFSAGESEAFF. Written as DNA, the CDR3 is TGTGCCAGCAGCTTCTCCGCAGGGGAATCTGAAGCTTTCTTT.

This clone has a handful of counts. This chain joins TRBV6-4 and TRBJ1-1; 7 bases fit TRBD1. The CDR3 spans 16 residues. CDR1 is MRHNA, CDR2 SNTAGT, per germline. After removal of 6 bases from V and 1 base from J, the junction contained 11 bases not matched to a gene. In DNA, the CDR3 is TGTGCCAGCAGCGCAGGGGGAACCCTAGGGAACACTGAAGCTTTCTTT. Translated: CASSAGGTLGNTEAFF.

In its sample, this clone was seen a few times. V is TRBV9 and J is TRBJ1-5; possible D gene TRBD1, 5 bases. The CDR3 runs to 15 residues. The germline CDR1 and CDR2 sequences are SGDLS and YYNGEE. V lost 0 bases and J 4 bases, leaving 11 bases between the germline ends. In DNA, the CDR3 is TGTGCCAGCAGCGTAGATGCCGGGGGGAATCAGCCCCAGCATTTT. Translating it yields CASSVDAGGNQPQHF.

The chain combines TRBV5-1 with TRBJ2-3; D perhaps matches TRBD2 (6 bases). Deletions cut 0 bases from V and 4 bases from J, with 15 bases between. The CDR3 extends over 16 amino acids. Germline CDR1 and CDR2: SGHRS and YFSETQ. CDR3 region: CASSLAIGTLADTQYF. CDR3 DNA sequence: TGCGCCAGCAGCTTGGCCATAGGGACTTTGGCAGATACGCAGTATTTT. Looking up the rest from reference TRBV5-1 and TRBJ2-3 gives the full variable domain: KAGVTQTPRYLIKTRGQQVTLSCSPISGHRSVSWYQQTPGQGLQFLFEYFSETQRNKGNFPGRFSGRQFSNSRSEMNVSTLELGDSALYLCASSLAIGTLADTQYFGPGTRLTVL.

V gene TRBV5-1 combines with J gene TRBJ1-1; possibly TRBD1 for D (6 bases). Per the germline V gene, CDR1 is SGHRS and CDR2 is YFSETQ. There are 11 residues in the CDR3. Trimming cost V 0 bases and J 10 bases, with 7 bases left between them. The CDR3 DNA reads TGCGCCAGCAGCTTGGAAGGGGGAGCTTTCTTT. It translates to CASSLEGGAFF.

This clone was counted between two and nine times. The rearrangement links TRBV7-9 to TRBJ1-3, with D perhaps matching TRBD1 (5 bases). Germline V gene lookup returns CDR1 SEHNR and CDR2 FQNEAQ (reference sequence). V lost 6 bases to trimming and J lost 1 base, with 13 bases between them. CDR3 size: 15 residues. CDR3 in amino acids: CASRSNGASGNTIYF. The CDR3, as DNA: TGTGCCAGCAGGAGTAATGGGGCATCTGGAAACACCATATATTTT.

This clone has more than one count but fewer than ten. This rearrangement joins TRBV5-4 to TRBJ1-1; a weak D match, TRBD1 (5 bases). This CDR3 is built from 16 residues. V was clipped by 6 bases and J by 1 base, with 19 bases between them. Germline CDR1 is SGHNT and CDR2 is YYREEE (reference sequence). In DNA, the CDR3 is TGTGCCAGCACCGCTCACGGAGGCGGGGGGAACACTGAAGCTTTCTTT. This sequence encodes CASTAHGGGGNTEAFF.

This clone was picked up a small number of times. The chain couples TRBV2 to TRBJ2-7; D possibly corresponds to TRBD1 (6 bases). The germline V gene encodes CDR1 SNHLY and CDR2 FYNNEI. The V end was cut by 1 base, the J end by 7 bases, with 11 bases between. The CDR3 length is 13 residues. The CDR3 nucleotides read TGTGCCAGCAGTGAAGAGAGGGGGTCAGAGCAGTACTTC. Translating gives CASSEERGSEQYF.

A few counts support this clone. The chain links TRBV27 to TRBJ1-6; D is possibly TRBD1 (5 bases). The V and J ends lost 10 bases and 9 bases respectively, with 22 bases between them. The CDR3 is 15 amino acids. Germline CDR1 and CDR2: MNHEY and SMNVEV (reference sequence). CDR3 nucleotide sequence: TGTGCCAACAGCCCAAGGACACGAGTTGGTTCACCCCTCCACTTT. This codes for CANSPRTRVGSPLHF.

The CDR3 is CASSILGQGGEKLFF. The CDR3 nucleotides are TGTGCCAGTAGTATACTGGGACAGGGAGGTGAAAAACTGTTTTTT. This chain uses TRBV19 with TRBJ1-4, with 9 bases lining up with TRBD1. The CDR3 totals 15 residues. V lost 2 bases, J lost 7 bases, and 5 bases stayed unmatched. The V gene's germline CDR1 is LNHDA and CDR2 SQIVND (reference sequence).

The CDR3 region is CASSSDTGNTEAFF. The CDR3 DNA follows: TGCGCCAGCAGCTCAGACACTGGGAACACTGAAGCTTTCTTT. The chain has TRBV5-1 and TRBJ1-1, with unresolved D. The CDR3 consists of 14 residues. Trimming pared 3 bases from V and 1 base from J, leaving 10 bases between. Germline loops: CDR1 SGHRS, CDR2 YFSETQ.

This clone was counted only a few times. V and J are TRBV7-9 and TRBJ1-1, with D unresolved. Germline loops: CDR1 SEHNR, CDR2 FQNEAQ (reference sequence). V lost 7 bases and J lost 0, with 9 bases in between. This CDR3 is built from 13 residues. The CDR3 DNA reads as TGTGCCAGCACCCGCGGGATGAACACTGAAGCTTTCTTT. This encodes CASTRGMNTEAFF.

The chain combines TRBV28 with TRBJ1-1; the D gene is possibly TRBD1 (5 bases). Germline CDR1 and CDR2: MDHEN and SYDVKM. Trimming removed 5 bases at V and 1 base at J, with 14 bases between. The CDR3 covers 15 residues. The CDR3 is CASSPPEGANTEAFF. CDR3 in DNA: TGTGCCAGCAGTCCCCCGGAAGGGGCGAACACTGAAGCTTTCTTT.

This clone has just a few counts. The chain joins TRBV15 to TRBJ2-3; a possible D gene is TRBD1 (6 bases). This CDR3 is 16 amino acids long. Trimming stripped 1 base from V and 6 bases from J, with 17 bases between. The V gene's germline CDR1 is LNHNV and CDR2 YYDKDF (reference sequence). Here the CDR3 DNA reads TGTGCCACCAGCAGAGTTGAGGGGGTGGCCCTCGATACGCAGTATTTT. Translating it yields CATSRVEGVALDTQYF.

In this sample, this clone turned up a few times. The chain uses TRBV6-6 and TRBJ2-1; 8 nucleotides align to TRBD2. The length of the CDR3 is 15 residues. V lost 10 bases, J lost 7 bases, and 15 bases stayed unmatched. Germline values: CDR1 MNHNY, CDR2 SVGAGI (reference sequence). The CDR3 here is CATASAGGIDNEQFF. CDR3 nucleotide sequence: TGTGCCACCGCATCCGCGGGGGGAATCGATAATGAGCAGTTCTTC.

This clone has more than one count but fewer than ten. The chain uses TRBV2 and TRBJ2-2; 7 positions match TRBD1. The CDR3 length is 15 residues. Germline assignment: CDR1 SNHLY and CDR2 FYNNEI. Losses at the gene ends were 7 bases for V and 5 bases for J; bases not matched to a gene: 10. The CDR3 sequence: CASKLEDRVTGELFF. DNA of the CDR3: TGTGCCAGCAAACTAGAAGACAGGGTAACCGGGGAGCTGTTTTTT.